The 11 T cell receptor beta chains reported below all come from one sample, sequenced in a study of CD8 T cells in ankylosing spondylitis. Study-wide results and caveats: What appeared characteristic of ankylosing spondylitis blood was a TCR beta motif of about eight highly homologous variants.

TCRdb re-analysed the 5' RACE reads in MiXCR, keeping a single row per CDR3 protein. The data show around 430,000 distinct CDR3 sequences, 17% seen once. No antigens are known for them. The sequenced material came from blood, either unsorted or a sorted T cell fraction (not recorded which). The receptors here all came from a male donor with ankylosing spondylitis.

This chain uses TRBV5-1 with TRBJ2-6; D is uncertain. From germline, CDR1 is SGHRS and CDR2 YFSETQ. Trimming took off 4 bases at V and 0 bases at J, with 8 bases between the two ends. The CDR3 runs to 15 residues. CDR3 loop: CASSPEVSGANVLTF. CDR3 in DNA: TGCGCCAGCAGCCCCGAGGTCTCTGGGGCCAACGTCCTGACTTTC.

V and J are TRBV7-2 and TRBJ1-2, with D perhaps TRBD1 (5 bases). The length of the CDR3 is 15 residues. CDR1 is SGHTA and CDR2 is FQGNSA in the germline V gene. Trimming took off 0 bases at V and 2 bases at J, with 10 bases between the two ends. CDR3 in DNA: TGTGCCAGCAGCTTAGCTGGGGGAAAGAACTATGGCTACACCTTC. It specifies CASSLAGGKNYGYTF.

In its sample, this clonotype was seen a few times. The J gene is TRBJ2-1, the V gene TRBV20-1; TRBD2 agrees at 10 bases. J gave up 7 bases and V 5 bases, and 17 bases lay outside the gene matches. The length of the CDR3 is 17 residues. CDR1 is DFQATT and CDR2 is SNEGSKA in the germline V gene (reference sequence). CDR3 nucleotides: TGCAGTGCTGTAAGGGCTAGCGGGAGCCCCTCGCTTAATGAGCAGTTCTTC. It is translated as CSAVRASGSPSLNEQFF.

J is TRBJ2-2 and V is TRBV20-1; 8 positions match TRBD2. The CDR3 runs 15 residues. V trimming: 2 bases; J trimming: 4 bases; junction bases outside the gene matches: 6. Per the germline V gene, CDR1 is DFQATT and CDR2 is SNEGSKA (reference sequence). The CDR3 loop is CSARLAGPVTGELFF. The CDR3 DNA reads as TGCAGTGCTAGACTAGCGGGCCCGGTCACCGGGGAGCTGTTTTTT.

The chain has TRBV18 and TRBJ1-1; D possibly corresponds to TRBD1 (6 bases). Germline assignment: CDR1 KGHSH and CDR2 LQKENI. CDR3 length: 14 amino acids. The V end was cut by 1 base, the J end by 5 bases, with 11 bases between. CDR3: CASSPQGQSTEAFF. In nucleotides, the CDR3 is TGTGCCAGCTCACCACAAGGACAGTCGACTGAAGCTTTCTTT.

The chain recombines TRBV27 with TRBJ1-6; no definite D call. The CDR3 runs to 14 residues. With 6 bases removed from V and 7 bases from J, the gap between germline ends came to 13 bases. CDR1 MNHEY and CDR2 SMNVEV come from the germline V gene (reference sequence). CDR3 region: CASSRYGSNSPLHF. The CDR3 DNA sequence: TGTGCCAGCAGCCGTTATGGGTCGAATTCACCCCTCCACTTT.

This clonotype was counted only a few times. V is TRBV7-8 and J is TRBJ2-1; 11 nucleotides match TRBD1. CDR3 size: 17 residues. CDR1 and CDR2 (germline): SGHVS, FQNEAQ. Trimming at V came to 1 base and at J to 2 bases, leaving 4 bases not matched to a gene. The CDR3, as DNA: TGTGCCAGCAGCTTAGGTGGGACAGGGGGGGCCTACAATGAGCAGTTCTTC. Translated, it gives CASSLGGTGGAYNEQFF. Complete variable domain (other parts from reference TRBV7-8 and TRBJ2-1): GAGVSQSPRYKVAKRGQDVALRCDPISGHVSLFWYQQALGQGPEFLTYFQNEAQLDKSGLPSDRFFAERPEGSVSTLKIQRTQQEDSAVYLCASSLGGTGGAYNEQFFGPGTRLTVL.

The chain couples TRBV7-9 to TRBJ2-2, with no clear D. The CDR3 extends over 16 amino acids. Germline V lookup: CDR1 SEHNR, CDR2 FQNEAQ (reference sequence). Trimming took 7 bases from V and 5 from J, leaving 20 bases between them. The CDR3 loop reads CASTPVPAGLTGELFF. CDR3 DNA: TGTGCCAGCACCCCCGTACCCGCCGGGTTGACCGGGGAGCTGTTTTTT.

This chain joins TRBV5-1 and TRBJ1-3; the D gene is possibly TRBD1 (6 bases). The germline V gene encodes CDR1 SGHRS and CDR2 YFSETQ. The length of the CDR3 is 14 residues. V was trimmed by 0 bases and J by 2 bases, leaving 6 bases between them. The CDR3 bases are TGCGCCAGCAGCTTGGGGACAGCTGGAAACACCATATATTTT. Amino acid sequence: CASSLGTAGNTIYF.

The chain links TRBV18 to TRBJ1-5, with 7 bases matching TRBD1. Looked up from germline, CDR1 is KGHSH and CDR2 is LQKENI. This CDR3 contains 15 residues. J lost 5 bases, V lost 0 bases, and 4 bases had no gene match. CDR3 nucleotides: TGTGCCAGCTCACCACCGGGGGACAGAGATCAGCCCCAGCATTTT. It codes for CASSPPGDRDQPQHF.

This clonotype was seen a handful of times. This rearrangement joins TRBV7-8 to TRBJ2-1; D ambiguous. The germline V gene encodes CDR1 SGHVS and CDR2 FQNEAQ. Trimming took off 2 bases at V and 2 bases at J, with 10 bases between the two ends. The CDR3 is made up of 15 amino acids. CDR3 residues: CASSLSGNTYNEQFF. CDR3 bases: TGTGCCAGCAGCTTAAGTGGGAACACCTACAATGAGCAGTTCTTC. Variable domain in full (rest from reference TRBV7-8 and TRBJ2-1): GAGVSQSPRYKVAKRGQDVALRCDPISGHVSLFWYQQALGQGPEFLTYFQNEAQLDKSGLPSDRFFAERPEGSVSTLKIQRTQQEDSAVYLCASSLSGNTYNEQFFGPGTRLTVL.